This T cell receptor beta chain was identified during a study of CD8+ T cells in alopecia areata. As for treatment: oral pan-JAK inhibitor, 5-10 mg twice daily. CDR3 length: 15 residues. CDR1 is SSHAT and CDR2 is FNYEAQ in the germline V gene (reference sequence). J lost 6 bases, V lost 4 bases, and 9 bases had no gene match. RNA was extracted and reverse transcribed into cDNA as the sequencing template. Assay used: immunoSEQ multiplex PCR; TCRdb lists only in-frame clones, some missing. Of over 150,000 clones listed, less than 80% are singletons. The material was CD4+ T cells sorted from blood, obtained at week 24, from a patient treated with tofacitinib. This receptor was identified in a human donor with alopecia areata. V usage is TRBV7-7 and J usage is TRBJ2-1; 7 bases are shared with TRBD1. The CDR3 here is CASSSRQGWSNEQFF. CDR3 nucleotide sequence: TGTGCCAGCAGCTCAAGACAGGGTTGGAGCAATGAGCAGTTCTTC.